Listed below are T cell receptor beta chains from one sample, sequenced in a study of OX40 agonist ivuxolimab in advanced cancers. Sequenced by immunoSEQ multiplex PCR; TCRdb stores in-frame clones only, minus some. The top ten hold 0.7% to 0.9% of the sample, which has about 64,000 clones, roughly 87% seen once. This specimen was CD4+ or CD8+ T cells sorted from blood, taken in a trial of the OX40 agonist ivuxolimab. The receptors come from an adult with an advanced solid tumor such as melanoma, head and neck, liver or kidney cancer. Each CDR3 is given with its conserved first and last residue. The order of the fields is V gene, J gene, D gene, clone size, CDR3 protein, CDR3 DNA. The D gene is left open where the match is weak. Clone size is not always given. Where it is, it says once, few, many or a class for expanded clones.

v_call: TRBV2; j_call: TRBJ2-1; d_call: TRBD2; clone_size: -; cdr3_aa: CASGRTRTGGEQFF; cdr3_nt: TGTGCCAGCGGCCGGACAAGAACGGGAGGTGAGCAGTTCTTC
v_call: TRBV28; j_call: TRBJ2-1; d_call: -; clone_size: -; cdr3_aa: CASSLRGYEQFF; cdr3_nt: TGTGCCAGCAGTTTAAGGGGGTATGAGCAGTTCTTC
v_call: TRBV2; j_call: TRBJ2-5; d_call: -; clone_size: -; cdr3_aa: CASSGPPTQTQYF; cdr3_nt: TGTGCCAGCAGTGGGCCTCCTACTCAGACCCAGTACTTC
v_call: TRBV7-7; j_call: TRBJ2-7; d_call: -; clone_size: -; cdr3_aa: CASSPATQGEQYF; cdr3_nt: TGTGCTAGCAGCCCCGCCACCCAGGGGGAGCAGTACTTC
v_call: TRBV19; j_call: TRBJ2-1; d_call: TRBD1; clone_size: -; cdr3_aa: CASSPSGTGSPIGQFF; cdr3_nt: TGTGCCAGTAGTCCGTCGGGGACAGGGAGCCCTATTGGGCAGTTCTTC
v_call: TRBV5-1; j_call: TRBJ1-5; d_call: -; clone_size: -; cdr3_aa: CASRLDGGRNQPQHF; cdr3_nt: TGCGCCAGCAGGTTGGACGGGGGGCGGAATCAGCCCCAGCATTTT
v_call: TRBV5-6; j_call: TRBJ2-5; d_call: TRBD1; clone_size: -; cdr3_aa: CASSQDRAETQYF; cdr3_nt: TGTGCCAGCAGCCAGGACAGGGCAGAGACCCAGTACTTC
v_call: TRBV5-4; j_call: TRBJ2-1; d_call: TRBD2; clone_size: -; cdr3_aa: CASSPATSGSSNEQFF; cdr3_nt: TGTGCCAGCAGCCCGGCGACTAGCGGGAGCAGCAATGAGCAGTTCTTC
v_call: TRBV6-5; j_call: TRBJ2-2; d_call: TRBD1; clone_size: once; cdr3_aa: CASRRDRGSTGELFF; cdr3_nt: TGTGCCAGCAGGCGGGACAGGGGATCCACCGGGGAGCTGTTTTTT
v_call: TRBV5-1; j_call: TRBJ1-4; d_call: -; clone_size: once; cdr3_aa: CATSPAGVSTNEKLFF; cdr3_nt: TGCGCCACCTCACCGGCGGGGGTTTCAACTAATGAAAAACTGTTTTTT
v_call: TRBV10-3; j_call: TRBJ2-3; d_call: TRBD2; clone_size: -; cdr3_aa: CATLATSGGTDTQYF; cdr3_nt: TGTGCCACCTTGGCCACTAGCGGGGGCACAGATACGCAGTATTTT
v_call: TRBV5-6; j_call: TRBJ2-1; d_call: TRBD1; clone_size: -; cdr3_aa: CASSFGTEYNEQFF; cdr3_nt: TGTGCCAGCAGCTTCGGGACAGAGTACAATGAGCAGTTCTTC
v_call: TRBV5-1; j_call: TRBJ2-3; d_call: -; clone_size: -; cdr3_aa: CASSPTSTDTQYF; cdr3_nt: TGCGCCAGCAGCCCTACTAGCACAGATACGCAGTATTTT
v_call: TRBV6-1; j_call: TRBJ1-1; d_call: TRBD1; clone_size: -; cdr3_aa: CASSEAGQGAKAFF; cdr3_nt: TGTGCCAGCAGTGAAGCCGGCCAGGGGGCAAAAGCTTTCTTT
v_call: TRBV7-8; j_call: TRBJ1-2; d_call: TRBD1; clone_size: -; cdr3_aa: CASSSRTGVVYGYTF; cdr3_nt: TGTGCCAGCAGCTCTAGGACAGGGGTTGTCTATGGCTACACCTTC
v_call: TRBV2; j_call: TRBJ2-3; d_call: -; clone_size: -; cdr3_aa: CASRETTGPDTQYF; cdr3_nt: TGTGCCAGCAGGGAAACAACGGGACCAGATACGCAGTATTTT
v_call: TRBV5-1; j_call: TRBJ2-2; d_call: TRBD1; clone_size: -; cdr3_aa: CASSPQIGGETGELFF; cdr3_nt: TGCGCCAGCAGCCCGCAGATAGGGGGCGAAACCGGGGAGCTGTTTTTT
v_call: TRBV7-3; j_call: TRBJ1-1; d_call: -; clone_size: -; cdr3_aa: CASSLNVGMNTEAFF; cdr3_nt: TGTGCCAGCAGCTTAAATGTGGGGATGAACACTGAAGCTTTCTTT
v_call: TRBV7-9; j_call: TRBJ2-1; d_call: TRBD1; clone_size: -; cdr3_aa: CASSRGQGSYNEQFF; cdr3_nt: TGTGCCAGCAGCAGGGGACAGGGCTCCTACAATGAGCAGTTCTTC
v_call: TRBV15; j_call: TRBJ1-6; d_call: TRBD1; clone_size: -; cdr3_aa: CATSRGTGNNSPLHF; cdr3_nt: TGTGCCACCAGCAGAGGGACAGGAAATAATTCACCCCTCCACTTT
v_call: TRBV4-1; j_call: TRBJ1-4; d_call: TRBD1; clone_size: -; cdr3_aa: CASSQAGQGSEKLFF; cdr3_nt: TGCGCCAGCAGCCAAGCGGGACAGGGGTCTGAAAAACTGTTTTTT
v_call: TRBV28; j_call: TRBJ2-1; d_call: -; clone_size: -; cdr3_aa: CASSLRDTIGQFF; cdr3_nt: TGTGCCAGCAGTCTCCGGGACACCATAGGGCAGTTCTTC
v_call: TRBV20-1; j_call: TRBJ2-4; d_call: TRBD1; clone_size: -; cdr3_aa: CSARWGTVGYF; cdr3_nt: TGCAGTGCTAGATGGGGGACAGTGGGATACTTC
v_call: TRBV7-2; j_call: TRBJ2-1; d_call: -; clone_size: -; cdr3_aa: CASSAYTGSYNEQFF; cdr3_nt: TGTGCCAGCAGCGCTTATACAGGGTCCTACAATGAGCAGTTCTTC
v_call: TRBV5-1; j_call: TRBJ2-3; d_call: -; clone_size: once; cdr3_aa: CASSLAGPDTQYF; cdr3_nt: TGCGCCAGCAGCTTAGCAGGGCCAGATACGCAGTATTTT
v_call: TRBV11-2; j_call: TRBJ1-2; d_call: -; clone_size: -; cdr3_aa: CASSLDLRGNYGYTF; cdr3_nt: TGTGCCAGCAGCTTAGATCTCCGGGGTAACTATGGCTACACCTTC
v_call: TRBV7-8; j_call: TRBJ2-1; d_call: TRBD1; clone_size: -; cdr3_aa: CASSSGTGVPRRNEQFF; cdr3_nt: TGTGCCAGCAGCTCCGGGACAGGGGTGCCTCGTCGCAATGAGCAGTTCTTC
v_call: TRBV5-1; j_call: TRBJ2-3; d_call: TRBD2; clone_size: once; cdr3_aa: CASSAGETSGPTDTQYF; cdr3_nt: TGCGCCAGCAGCGCGGGTGAAACTAGCGGCCCCACAGATACGCAGTATTTT
v_call: TRBV7-9; j_call: TRBJ2-5; d_call: -; clone_size: -; cdr3_aa: CASSLQGQETQYF; cdr3_nt: TGTGCCAGCAGCCTACAGGGCCAAGAGACCCAGTACTTC
v_call: TRBV5-4; j_call: TRBJ1-1; d_call: -; clone_size: -; cdr3_aa: CASSLGSSNTEAFF; cdr3_nt: TGTGCCAGCAGCTTAGGTAGCTCGAACACTGAAGCTTTCTTT
v_call: TRBV30; j_call: TRBJ2-4; d_call: -; clone_size: -; cdr3_aa: CAWSFAGLAKNIQYF; cdr3_nt: TGTGCCTGGAGCTTTGCGGGGCTAGCCAAAAACATTCAGTACTTC
v_call: TRBV5-1; j_call: TRBJ2-1; d_call: TRBD2; clone_size: -; cdr3_aa: CASSLFTTSGRDEQFF; cdr3_nt: TGCGCCAGCAGCTTATTTACGACTAGCGGGAGGGATGAGCAGTTCTTC
v_call: TRBV10-3; j_call: TRBJ1-2; d_call: -; clone_size: -; cdr3_aa: CAIRTFQLEGYTF; cdr3_nt: TGTGCCATCAGGACTTTCCAGCTGGAGGGCTACACCTTC
v_call: TRBV5-1; j_call: TRBJ1-1; d_call: -; clone_size: few; cdr3_aa: CASSLSGRGGTEAFF; cdr3_nt: TGCGCCAGCAGCTTATCCGGCAGGGGTGGCACTGAAGCTTTCTTT
v_call: TRBV29-1; j_call: TRBJ1-1; d_call: -; clone_size: -; cdr3_aa: CSVAVGETEAFF; cdr3_nt: TGCAGCGTGGCCGTGGGGGAAACTGAAGCTTTCTTT
v_call: TRBV5-1; j_call: TRBJ2-1; d_call: TRBD2; clone_size: -; cdr3_aa: CASSPVGVSGLGWGNEQFF; cdr3_nt: TGCGCCAGCAGCCCAGTCGGGGTCTCCGGACTAGGGTGGGGTAATGAGCAGTTCTTC
v_call: TRBV5-6; j_call: TRBJ2-3; d_call: TRBD2; clone_size: -; cdr3_aa: CASSSAGEPPYTDTQYF; cdr3_nt: TGTGCCAGCAGCTCAGCGGGAGAGCCTCCTTACACAGATACGCAGTATTTT